This TCR beta chain was retrieved from a study of Ad26.COV2.S vaccination and SARS-CoV-2 variants. Study summary: The donor participated in the COV1001 trial, in its Ad26.COV2.S arm.

TCRdb keeps only in-frame clones here, not all; method: immunoSEQ multiplex PCR. This table has 350,000 to 400,000 clones, about 88% appearing once. Treatment reported: some 19 received Ad26.COV2.S at low or high dose, single or two shots; five or six received placebo; per-sample allocation not given. Sampling was done on day 63 after the first vaccine or placebo injection. CDR1 and CDR2 (germline): SGHAT, FQNNGV. The CDR3 loop spans 12 amino acids. Trimming cost V 5 bases and J 10 bases, with 12 bases left between them. This chain connects TRBV11-2 to TRBJ2-1; D perhaps matches TRBD1 (5 bases). The source material was peripheral blood, sampled in a trial of Ad26.COV2.S vaccine versus placebo. The TCR originated in a person between 18 and 65 years old who received the Ad26.COV2.S COVID-19 vaccine or a placebo. The CDR3 DNA reads as TGTGCCAGCAGCACAGGTGCCGGCGAGCAGTTCTTC. Translating it yields CASSTGAGEQFF.